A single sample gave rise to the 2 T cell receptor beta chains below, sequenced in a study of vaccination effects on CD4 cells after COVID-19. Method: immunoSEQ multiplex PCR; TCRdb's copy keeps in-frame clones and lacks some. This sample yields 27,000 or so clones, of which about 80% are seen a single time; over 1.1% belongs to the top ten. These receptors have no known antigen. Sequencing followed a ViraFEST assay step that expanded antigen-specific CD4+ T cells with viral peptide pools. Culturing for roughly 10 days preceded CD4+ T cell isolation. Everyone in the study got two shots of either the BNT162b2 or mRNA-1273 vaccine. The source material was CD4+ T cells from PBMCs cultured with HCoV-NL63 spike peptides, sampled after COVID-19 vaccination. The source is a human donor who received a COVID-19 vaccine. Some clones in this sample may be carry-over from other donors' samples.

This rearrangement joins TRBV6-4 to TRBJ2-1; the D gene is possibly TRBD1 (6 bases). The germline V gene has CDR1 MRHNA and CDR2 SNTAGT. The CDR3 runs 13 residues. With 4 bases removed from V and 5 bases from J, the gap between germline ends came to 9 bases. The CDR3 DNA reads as TGTGCCAGCAGTGGGCAGGGGAACAATGAGCAGTTCTTC. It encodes CASSGQGNNEQFF.

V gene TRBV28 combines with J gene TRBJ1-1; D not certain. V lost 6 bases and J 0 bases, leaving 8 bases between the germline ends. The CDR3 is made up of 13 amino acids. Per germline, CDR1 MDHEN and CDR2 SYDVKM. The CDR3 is CASRTNMNTEAFF. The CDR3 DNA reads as TGTGCCAGCAGGACCAACATGAACACTGAAGCTTTCTTT.